This is a list of T cell receptor beta chains from one sample in a study of blood T cell repertoires in COVID-19. Some clones are missing from TCRdb's copy, which holds only in-frame ones; the method was immunoSEQ multiplex PCR. The sample has 20,000 to 25,000 clones, 83% seen once. Sequenced: peripheral blood. These TCRs come from a man between 70 and 80 years old with acute or convalescent COVID-19. Both conserved end residues are part of each CDR3.

v_gene | CDR3aa
TRBV11-2 | CASSLAGHTGELFF
TRBV6-5 | CASSKQGANGYTF
TRBV5-1 | CASSLGTDEQFF
TRBV2 | CASNANSYGYTF
TRBV5-4 | CASSLGGQSYNEQFF
TRBV28 | CASGTENTEAFF
TRBV6-2/TRBV6-3 | CASSERGGLGEQFF
TRBV19 | CASSRDRDYEQYF
TRBV7-3 | CASSVRPGQASFGGANVLTF
TRBV6-5 | CASSYRDEQFF
TRBV10-3 | CAISGTQDQAGETQYF
TRBV12-3/TRBV12-4 | CASSKAGRELFF
TRBV7-2 | CASSPPVAQETQYF
TRBV5-4 | CASSLDSNTEAFF
TRBV5-1 | CASSLVLAGGYEQYF
TRBV4-3 | CASSRGIYYGYTF
TRBV4-3 | CASSQVQNSPLHF
TRBV18 | CASSPPVADRSEQYF
TRBV28 | CASSFARLAGVLDEQFF
TRBV5-1 | CASSLVQGSGANVLTF
TRBV18 | CASSPPGQGDYGYTF
TRBV2 | CASREPGQGATGELFF
TRBV5-6 | CASSFIGGGYGYTF
TRBV5-1 | CASRLTGGLNTEAFF
TRBV28 | CASSNGQGNTGELFF
TRBV10-3 | CAINQQGANEQFF
TRBV6-2/TRBV6-3 | CASSYAPAGRILGADTQYF
TRBV18 | CASSQQGASNQPQHF
TRBV12-5 | CASGRLTSGSGDTQYF
TRBV7-6 | CASSLNRGRGGYTF
TRBV4-2 | CASSPSRGQGANYGYTF
TRBV6-6 | CASSYSRQMNTEAFF
TRBV5-4 | CASSLDQVVGYTF
TRBV5-6 | CASSTTGPDTQYF
TRBV30 | CAWSDVRETWETQYF
TRBV9 | CASSVTGGTNTGELFF
TRBV9 | CASSPDSNGDTQYF
TRBV7-9 | CASSLGGRGQSAGYTF
TRBV5-1 | CASSVGQGPYNEQFF
TRBV10-3 | CAIRTREGTEAFF
TRBV12-5 | CASGLTSTEAFF
TRBV7-2 | CASSSRQGPSNTGELFF
TRBV6-5 | CASSYRDRGNNEQFF
TRBV28 | CASRTGVKNIQYF
TRBV5-5 | CASSSHNTGELFF
TRBV20-1 | CSASTGTEAFF
TRBV7-2 | CASSWTGNQPQHF
TRBV18 | CASTGRGQGFSGNTIYF
TRBV14 | CASSQDHSPSSGNTIYF
TRBV7-2 | CASSPTHLNNEQFF
TRBV10-1 | CASSEPPDRQASYEQYF
TRBV6-5 | CASSYSGEQYF
TRBV27 | CASSLRDRGSGYTF
TRBV6-1 | CASRNRGVNTEAFF
TRBV28 | CASSSPYEGNYGYTF